The rows below give T cell receptor beta chains drawn from one sample of a study of beta chain features in type 1 diabetes. Measured with immunoSEQ multiplex PCR; TCRdb has only the in-frame clones, and not every one. The data contain around 250,000 clones, approximately 24% of them singletons. The sequenced material came from naive CD4+ T cells from blood. These receptors were taken from a woman in her 30s with type 1 diabetes. Each CDR3 is given with its conserved first and last residue. D genes are given only for firm matches. Some rows have no size entry. The others give once, few or many, or a class for an expanded clone.

v_gene	j_gene	abundance	d_gene	CDR3nt	CDR3aa
TRBV6-5	TRBJ1-2	.	.	TGTGCCAGCAGTCCGGACTCTTCGCTCTATGGCTACACCTTC	CASSPDSSLYGYTF
TRBV18	TRBJ2-7	few	.	TGTGCCAGCTCACGGGAGTCCGAGCAGTACTTC	CASSRESEQYF
TRBV29-1	TRBJ1-2	few	.	TGCAGCGTTGAAGTTTCACGGAACTATGGCTACACCTTC	CSVEVSRNYGYTF
TRBV4-1	TRBJ2-7	few	TRBD2	TGCGCCAGCAGCCGAACCTTGCGGCGGGAGCGATTCTTC	CASSRTLRRERFF
TRBV5-1	TRBJ2-3	.	TRBD2	TGCGCCAGCAGCTTCTCGCCGACTAGCGGGAGTCCAGATACGCAGTATTTT	CASSFSPTSGSPDTQYF
TRBV7-9	TRBJ2-2	.	.	TGTGCCAGCAGCTATCCTTCGTCCACCGGGGAGCTGTTTTTT	CASSYPSSTGELFF
TRBV9	TRBJ2-2	.	.	TGTGCCAGCAGCGTAAGGGCTAGCCCGAACACCGGGGAGCTGTTTTTT	CASSVRASPNTGELFF
TRBV30	TRBJ1-1	.	TRBD1	TGTGCCTGGAGCTCGACAGGGGGGACTGAAGCTTTCTTT	CAWSSTGGTEAFF
TRBV7-2	TRBJ1-1	few	.	TGTGCCAGCAGCTCGACGGGTGCCGGGAACACTGAAGCTTTCTTT	CASSSTGAGNTEAFF
TRBV11-2	TRBJ2-3	.	TRBD1	TGTGCCAGCAGCTTGAGACAGGGGACTAGCACAGATACGCAGTATTTT	CASSLRQGTSTDTQYF
TRBV30	TRBJ1-5	.	.	TGTGCCTGGACAGTTAATAGCAATCAGCCCCAGCATTTT	CAWTVNSNQPQHF
TRBV29-1	TRBJ1-5	.	TRBD1	TGCAGCGCCACCTTACCGGGACAGGCCCATCAGCCCCAGCATTTT	CSATLPGQAHQPQHF
TRBV2	TRBJ1-2	.	TRBD1	TGTGCCAGCAGTCTCTTCTCGGGACAGGGGAGCGGCTACACCTTC	CASSLFSGQGSGYTF
TRBV29-1	TRBJ1-5	.	.	TGCAGCGTCGGCTGGACAAGCCGCAATCAGCCCCAGCATTTT	CSVGWTSRNQPQHF
TRBV6-1	TRBJ2-7	.	.	TGTGCCAGCAGTGAAGTTAGCAGGGACGAGCAGTACTTC	CASSEVSRDEQYF
TRBV27	TRBJ2-1	few	TRBD2	TGTGCCAGCAGTCCACCACTGGGCACTAGCGGAGACAATGAGCAGTTCTTC	CASSPPLGTSGDNEQFF
TRBV5-4	TRBJ2-7	few	.	TGTGCCAGCAGCCCCGGGACTGATCCCTACGAGCAGTACTTC	CASSPGTDPYEQYF
TRBV30	TRBJ2-5	few	TRBD2	TGTGCCTGGAGGCGGGGGGGAGCACAAGAGACCCAGTACTTC	CAWRRGGAQETQYF
TRBV5-1	TRBJ2-5	.	TRBD2	TGCGCCAGCAGCTCAGGACTAGCGGGAGAGGGAGAGACCCAGTACTTC	CASSSGLAGEGETQYF
TRBV7-2	TRBJ2-1	.	.	TGTGCCAGCAGCTTAGGTGGCGGGATCTACAATGAGCAGTTCTTC	CASSLGGGIYNEQFF
TRBV6-5	TRBJ2-1	.	TRBD2	TGTGCCAGCAGATTTAGCGGGAGGGCCAGGGATGAGCAGTTCTTC	CASRFSGRARDEQFF
TRBV7-9	TRBJ2-7	.	.	TGTGCCAGCAGCTCGGGGTCCCTTTCCTACGAGCAGTACTTC	CASSSGSLSYEQYF
TRBV27	TRBJ1-1	.	TRBD1	TGTGCCAGCAGATACCTACGGGACAGAAACACTGAAGCTTTCTTT	CASRYLRDRNTEAFF
TRBV2	TRBJ1-2	few	.	TGTGCCAGCAGTGAAGCGCGGGGAGGCTACACCTTC	CASSEARGGYTF
TRBV5-1	TRBJ2-7	.	.	TGCGCCAGCAGCTTTAACATCTACGAGCAGTACTTC	CASSFNIYEQYF
TRBV5-1	TRBJ1-1	.	.	TGCGCCAGCAGCCCCCGGACAGAGAACACTGAAGCTTTCTTT	CASSPRTENTEAFF
TRBV9	TRBJ2-5	few	TRBD2	TGTGCCAGCAGCATGATGGGACTAGCGGGGCAAGAGACCCAGTACTTC	CASSMMGLAGQETQYF
TRBV6-5	TRBJ1-1	.	.	TGTGCCAGCAGTTACAACAGGGCGAACACTGAAGCTTTCTTT	CASSYNRANTEAFF
TRBV23-1	TRBJ1-1	few	TRBD1	TGCGCCAGCATCGATACCGGGACAGGAGACACTGAAGCTTTCTTT	CASIDTGTGDTEAFF
TRBV11-2	TRBJ2-4	.	TRBD1	TGTGCCAGCAGCCTCACAGGGGGCCCCTTAGGGAACATTCAGTACTTC	CASSLTGGPLGNIQYF
TRBV28	TRBJ2-1	few	.	TGTGCCAGCAGTTTATGGGTTAGCTTGGATGAGCAGTTCTTC	CASSLWVSLDEQFF
TRBV18	TRBJ1-2	.	TRBD1	TGTGCCAGCTCACCACGGACAGGGGCGAGGGGCTACACCTTC	CASSPRTGARGYTF
TRBV2	TRBJ2-1	.	.	TGTGCCAGCAGTTTATCCGCGGGCAATGAGCAGTTCTTC	CASSLSAGNEQFF
TRBV7-9	TRBJ1-3	.	.	TGTGCCAGCAGCCCAACGGGGGTTGACACCATATATTTT	CASSPTGVDTIYF
TRBV4-1	TRBJ1-5	.	.	TGCGCCAGCAGCCAGAGGAGGGAGGGTCAGCCCCAGCATTTT	CASSQRREGQPQHF
TRBV10-3	TRBJ2-7	few	.	TGTGCCATCAGTCAGAGGGCGGGTCCAAACTACGAGCAGTACTTC	CAISQRAGPNYEQYF
TRBV19	TRBJ1-1	few	.	TGTGCCAGTAGTTCTGACAAGAAGAACACTGAAGCTTTCTTT	CASSSDKKNTEAFF
TRBV2	TRBJ1-2	.	.	TGTGCCAGCAGCGCCGCAGGGTTTGGCTACACCTTC	CASSAAGFGYTF
TRBV5-1	TRBJ1-1	few	.	TGCGCCAGCAAGGGGGTAGGGAACACTGAAGCTTTCTTT	CASKGVGNTEAFF
TRBV7-2	TRBJ2-1	.	TRBD2	TGTGCCAGCAGATCTAGCGGGAAGTCGTACAATGAGCAGTTCTTC	CASRSSGKSYNEQFF
TRBV4-2	TRBJ2-1	few	.	TGTGCCAGCAGCCAAGAAAAACAGGGCTATGAGCAGTTCTTC	CASSQEKQGYEQFF
TRBV5-1	TRBJ2-1	.	TRBD2	TGCGCCAGCAGCTTCGGGGGAGGGGACTACAATGAGCAGTTCTTC	CASSFGGGDYNEQFF
TRBV29-1	TRBJ2-1	.	TRBD2	TGCAGCGTTCATGGCGGGAGCTCCTACAATGAGCAGTTCTTC	CSVHGGSSYNEQFF
TRBV2	TRBJ1-5	few	TRBD1	TGTGCCAGCAGTTTCGACAGGGGGCAAGTGCCCCAGCATTTT	CASSFDRGQVPQHF
TRBV19	TRBJ1-2	.	.	TGTGCCACCCAAAGGCAGGGCCAAGTCTATGGCTACACCTTC	CATQRQGQVYGYTF
TRBV9	TRBJ2-2	few	.	TGTGCCAGCAGCCACCCAGTCGACAGGAACACCGGGGAGCTGTTTTTT	CASSHPVDRNTGELFF
TRBV5-1	TRBJ2-5	.	TRBD2	TGCGCCAGCAGCCCTGGTCCTAGCGGGGGTCAAGAGACCCAGTACTTC	CASSPGPSGGQETQYF
TRBV30	TRBJ2-5	few	.	TGTGCCTGGAGTCGGTTTAGGAGCCAAGAGACCCAGTACTTC	CAWSRFRSQETQYF
TRBV9	TRBJ2-1	few	.	TGTGCCAGCAGGTCGTACCGACTTTCCCCTAGCTCCTACAATGAGCAGTTCTTC	CASRSYRLSPSSYNEQFF
TRBV28	TRBJ2-5	few	TRBD2	TGTGCCAGCAGCCGCGGGGGGATAGAGACCCAGTACTTC	CASSRGGIETQYF
TRBV30	TRBJ2-7	.	.	TGTGCCGGGGGCGGGCAGGGGCCGGAGCAGTACTTC	CAGGGQGPEQYF
TRBV2	TRBJ1-1	few	TRBD1	TGTGCCAGCGGGGGACAGGGTTTCACTGAAGCTTTCTTT	CASGGQGFTEAFF
TRBV30	TRBJ1-2	.	TRBD1	TGTGCCTGGAGTGTCGTTTGGCAGGGGGCGGAGGAGAACTATGGCTACACCTTC	CAWSVVWQGAEENYGYTF
TRBV30	TRBJ1-1	.	.	TGTGCCTCAATGGAGGGTTGGACTGAAGCTTTCTTT	CASMEGWTEAFF
TRBV29-1	TRBJ2-7	.	.	TGCAGCGTTGGACTGGGCCAGACTAGAGGCGAGCAGTACTTC	CSVGLGQTRGEQYF